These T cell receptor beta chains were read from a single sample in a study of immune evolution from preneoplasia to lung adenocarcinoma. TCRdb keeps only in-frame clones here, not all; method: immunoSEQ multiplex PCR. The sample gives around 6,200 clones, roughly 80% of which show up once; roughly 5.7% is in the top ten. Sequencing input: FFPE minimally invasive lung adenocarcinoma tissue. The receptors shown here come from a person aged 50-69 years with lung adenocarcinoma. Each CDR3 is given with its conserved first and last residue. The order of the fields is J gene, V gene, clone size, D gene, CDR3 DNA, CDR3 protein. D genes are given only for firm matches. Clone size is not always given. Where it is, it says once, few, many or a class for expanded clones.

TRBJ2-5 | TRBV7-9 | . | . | TGTGCCAGCAGCTCCGGGCGCGGCCAAGAGACCCAGTACTTC | CASSSGRGQETQYF
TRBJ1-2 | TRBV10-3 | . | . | TGTGCCATCAGTGAGTCGAGGGATGGCAGACTAGATCGTGGCTACACCTTC | CAISESRDGRLDRGYTF
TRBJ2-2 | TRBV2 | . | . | TGTGCCAGCTCGGGTCTTGCGGCTGCGAACACCGGGGAGCTGTTTTTT | CASSGLAAANTGELFF
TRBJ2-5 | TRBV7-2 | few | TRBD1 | TGTGCCAGCAGCAAAGGGACAGGCCAAGAGACCCAGTACTTC | CASSKGTGQETQYF
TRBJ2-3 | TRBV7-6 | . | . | TGTGCCAGCAGCTTAAAAAGCACAGATACGCAGTATTTT | CASSLKSTDTQYF
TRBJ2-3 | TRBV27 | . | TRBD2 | TGTGCCAGCAGTTTAGCGGGAGGGGGGACAGATACGCAGTATTTT | CASSLAGGGTDTQYF
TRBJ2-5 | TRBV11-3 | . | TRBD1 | TGTGCCAGCAGCGGGGCCGGGACAGGGGACGAGACCCAGTACTTC | CASSGAGTGDETQYF
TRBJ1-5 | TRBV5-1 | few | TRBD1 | TGCGCCAGCAGCGCACCCACTCGGACAGGAGTCAATCAGCCCCAGCATTTT | CASSAPTRTGVNQPQHF
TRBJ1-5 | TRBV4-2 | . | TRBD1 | TGTGCCAGCAGCCAAGAGTCCGGGACAGGGGGCACTCAGCCCCAGCATTTT | CASSQESGTGGTQPQHF
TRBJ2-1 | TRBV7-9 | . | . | TGTGCCAGCCGACGGACATTTGGACCCTCCAGGCAGTTCTTC | CASRRTFGPSRQFF
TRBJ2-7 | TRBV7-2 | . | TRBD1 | TGTGCCAGCAGCTACGGGACAGGGTCCTACGAGCAGTACTTC | CASSYGTGSYEQYF
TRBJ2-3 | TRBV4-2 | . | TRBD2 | TGTGCCAGCGGATCAACGGGAGCGGGGGCAGATACGCAGTATTTT | CASGSTGAGADTQYF
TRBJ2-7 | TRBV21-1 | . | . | TGTGCCAGCAGCAGGGACCTCAACGAGCAGTACTTC | CASSRDLNEQYF
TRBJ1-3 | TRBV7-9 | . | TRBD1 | TGTGCCAGCAGTACCGGACAGGGAAGATATTTT | CASSTGQGRYF
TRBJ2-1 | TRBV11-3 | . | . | TGTGCCAGCAGCTCCCGGGACTGGGCGGAGAAGTTCTTC | CASSSRDWAEKFF
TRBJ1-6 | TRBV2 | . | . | TGTGCCAGCAGTGGACGCAGGGTGAATTCACCCCTCCACTTT | CASSGRRVNSPLHF
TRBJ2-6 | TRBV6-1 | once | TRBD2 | TGTGCCAGCAGTGGGTTTAGCGGGGGAGGGGCCAACGTCCTGACTTTC | CASSGFSGGGANVLTF
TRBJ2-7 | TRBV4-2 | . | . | TGTGCCAGCAGCCAAGAATGGTCCGGGTTGTTCGGCGAGCAGTACTTC | CASSQEWSGLFGEQYF
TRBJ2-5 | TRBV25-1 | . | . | TGTGCCAGCAGTGATGGGGGGGGCTGGGAGACCCAGTACTTC | CASSDGGGWETQYF
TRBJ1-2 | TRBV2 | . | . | TGTGCCAGCAGGGACAACCTTAACTATGGCTACACCTTC | CASRDNLNYGYTF
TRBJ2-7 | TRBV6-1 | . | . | TGTGCCAGCAGTGAAATGAAGGGACGGGAGCAGTACTTC | CASSEMKGREQYF
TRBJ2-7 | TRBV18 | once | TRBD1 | TGTGCCAGCTCCGCTAACAGGGGGGCCTACGAGCAGTACTTC | CASSANRGAYEQYF
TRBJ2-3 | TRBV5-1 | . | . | TGCGCCAGCAGCCGGGACTTACACACAGATACGCAGTATTTT | CASSRDLHTDTQYF
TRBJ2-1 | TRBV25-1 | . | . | TGTGCCAGCAGCGAGGTTGCTGGTGAGCAGTTCTTC | CASSEVAGEQFF
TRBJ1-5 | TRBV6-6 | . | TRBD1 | TGTGCCAGCAGCTGGGACAGAAATCAGCCCCAGCATTTT | CASSWDRNQPQHF
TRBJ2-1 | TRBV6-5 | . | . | TGTGCCAGCAGTTCCTTCGGTAGTCGCAATGAGCAGTTCTTC | CASSSFGSRNEQFF
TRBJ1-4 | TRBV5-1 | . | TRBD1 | TGCGCCAGCAGCCGACAGGGATTGAATGAAAAACTGTTTTTT | CASSRQGLNEKLFF